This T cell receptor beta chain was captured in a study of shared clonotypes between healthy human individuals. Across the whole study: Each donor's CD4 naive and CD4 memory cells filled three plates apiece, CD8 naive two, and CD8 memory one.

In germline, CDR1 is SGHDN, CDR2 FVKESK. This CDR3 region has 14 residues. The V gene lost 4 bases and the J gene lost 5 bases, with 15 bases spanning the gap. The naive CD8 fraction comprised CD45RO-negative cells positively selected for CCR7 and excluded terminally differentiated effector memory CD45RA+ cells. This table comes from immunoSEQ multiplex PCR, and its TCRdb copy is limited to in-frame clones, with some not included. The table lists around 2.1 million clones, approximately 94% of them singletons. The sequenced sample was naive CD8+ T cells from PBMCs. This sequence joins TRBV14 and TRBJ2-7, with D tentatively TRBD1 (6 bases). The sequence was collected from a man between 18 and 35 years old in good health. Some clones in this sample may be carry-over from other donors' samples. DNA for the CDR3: TGTGCCAGCAGCCGAACAACAGGGTCCCACGAGCAGTACTTC. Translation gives CASSRTTGSHEQYF.